The entry below gives a single T cell receptor (beta chain) sequence along with its context. The sample originates from a study of OX40 agonist ivuxolimab in advanced cancers. Here immunoSEQ multiplex PCR was the method, and the copy in TCRdb shows in-frame clones only, minus some. Found here are just over 90,000 clones, around 91% of them singletons; the top ten hold about 0.81%. The CDR3 runs to 13 residues. V was clipped by 1 base and J by 8 bases, with 11 bases between them. Germline loops: CDR1 LNHDA, CDR2 SQIVND (reference sequence). This receptor was obtained from an adult with an advanced solid tumor such as melanoma, head and neck, liver or kidney cancer. This material consisted of CD4+ or CD8+ T cells sorted from blood, taken in a trial of the OX40 agonist ivuxolimab. This chain connects TRBV19 to TRBJ1-2, with a tentative D call TRBD1 (5 bases). The CDR3 DNA sequence: TGTGCCAGTAGTATAGGGACAAGGTACGGCTACACCTTC. Translating gives CASSIGTRYGYTF. The full variable domain, with the rest looked up from reference TRBV19 and TRBJ1-2, is DGGITQSPKYLFRKEGQNVTLSCEQNLNHDAMYWYRQDPGQGLRLIYYSQIVNDFQKGDIAEGYSVSREKKESFPLTVTSAQKNPTAFYLCASSIGTRYGYTFGSGTRLTVV.